The present entry profiles one TCR beta chain with its context. This sample was included in a study of blood T cell repertoires in COVID-19. Turning to the study itself: Sites across the United States, Italy and Spain contributed samples from acute and convalescent COVID-19. From T cells, B-cell-depleted T cells, or PBMCs came the material, which was cDNA or gDNA.

The V end lost 7 bases, the J end lost 9 bases, and 9 bases lay between the germline ends. CDR3 length equals 11 residues. In the original workflow: The authors estimated nucleated cell counts from reference gene primer amplification. The assay was immunoSEQ multiplex PCR, and TCRdb's table has in-frame clones only and misses some. The D gene and trimming were derived from the DNA, and the V and J assignments and clone size from that table. The repertoire holds over 15,000 clones, with around nine tenths as singletons. Seattle researchers signed up patients amid active infection and tracked them longitudinally.

This clonotype originated in an elderly woman with COVID-19, enrolled during active disease. Sequencing used peripheral blood. V is TRBV12-3 or TRBV12-4 and J is TRBJ2-2; D unresolved. CDR3 DNA: TGTGCCAGCACTCTAAAAAGGGAGCTGTTTTTT. Encoded protein: CASTLKRELFF.